The 15 T cell receptor beta chains presented below share a single source sample, sequenced in a study of blood T cell repertoires in COVID-19. This table comes from immunoSEQ multiplex PCR, and its TCRdb copy is limited to in-frame clones, with some not included. Here the sample spans some 330,000 clones, more than 85% being singletons. The specimen was PBMCs or T cells enriched from blood (not recorded which). The source is a woman aged 25 to 39 who had recovered from COVID-19.

V usage is TRBV6-1 and J usage is TRBJ2-2; a weak D match, TRBD1 (6 bases). V was pared by 1 base and J by 4 bases, with 16 bases between. The length of the CDR3 is 17 residues. Germline lookup yields CDR1 MNHNS and CDR2 SASEGT. CDR3 sequence reads: CASSEVQGKIGTGELFF. The CDR3, as DNA: TGTGCCAGCAGTGAAGTACAGGGTAAAATTGGCACCGGGGAGCTGTTTTTT.

The chain recombines TRBV5-8 with TRBJ2-7; tentatively, D is TRBD2 (5 bases). V was trimmed by 6 bases and J by 6 bases, leaving 13 bases between them. Per germline, CDR1 SGHTS and CDR2 YDEGEE. The CDR3 consists of 12 residues. The CDR3: CASTPRGAEQYF. CDR3 in DNA: TGTGCCAGCACGCCCCGGGGAGCCGAGCAGTACTTC.

V usage is TRBV5-4 and J usage is TRBJ1-3; TRBD1 might be the D (6 bases). V dropped 0 bases and J dropped 0 bases, with 10 bases sitting between them. Germline-derived CDR1 and CDR2 are SGHNT and YYREEE (reference sequence). This CDR3 comprises 16 residues. The CDR3 DNA sequence: TGTGCCAGCAGCTTGGGGGGCAGGGGCTCTGGAAACACCATATATTTT. Translated, it gives CASSLGGRGSGNTIYF.

The chain employs TRBV5-4 and TRBJ1-2; TRBD1 might be the D (6 bases). Trimming shortened V by 3 bases and J by 8 bases, and 11 bases separated the two germline ends. CDR1 SGHNT and CDR2 YYREEE come from the germline V gene (reference sequence). The CDR3 covers 12 residues. The CDR3 DNA sequence: TGTGCCAGCAGCTCTAGGGGGGGAGGCTACACCTTC. It codes for CASSSRGGGYTF.

This chain uses TRBV28 with TRBJ2-3; D perhaps matches TRBD1 (6 bases). There are 12 residues in the CDR3. Germline loops: CDR1 MDHEN, CDR2 SYDVKM. V lost 6 bases and J lost 8, with 12 bases in between. The CDR3 protein is CASSNGGVTQYF. Here the CDR3 DNA reads TGTGCCAGCAGCAATGGGGGCGTTACGCAGTATTTT.

V gene TRBV5-1 combines with J gene TRBJ2-7; a weak D match, TRBD1 (6 bases). V was pared by 4 bases and J by 3 bases, with 17 bases between. Germline V gene sequence: CDR1 SGHRS, CDR2 YFSETQ. This CDR3 comprises 15 residues. The CDR3 reads CASSPGPGDIYEQYF. CDR3 coding DNA: TGCGCCAGCAGCCCGGGGCCAGGGGACATCTACGAGCAGTACTTC.

This chain links TRBV5-1 with TRBJ2-7; TRBD2 is a possible D gene (5 bases). This CDR3 is built from 11 residues. Per the germline V gene, CDR1 is SGHRS and CDR2 is YFSETQ. Trimming cost V 4 bases and J 3 bases, with 5 bases left between them. CDR3: CASSEGYEQYF. CDR3 sequence (DNA): TGCGCCAGCAGCGAGGGCTACGAGCAGTACTTC.

This clone was recorded once. CDR3 DNA: TGCGCCAGCAGCCTCTCCCCGGGACAGGGGGCTCAAGGGATATATTTT. Translating it yields CASSLSPGQGAQGIYF. The V gene is TRBV4-1, the J gene TRBJ1-3; 12 bases line up with TRBD1. V was pared by 4 bases and J by 13 bases, with 14 bases of the junction left unmatched. Germline V gene data show CDR1 as MGHRA and CDR2 as YSYEKL. The CDR3 is 16 amino acids.

This chain joins TRBV7-2 and TRBJ1-6; D not resolved. The V gene lost 2 bases and the J gene lost 7 bases, with 6 bases spanning the gap. CDR1 SGHTA and CDR2 FQGNSA come from the germline V gene. The CDR3 loop spans 13 amino acids. The CDR3 reads CASSLIQNSPLHF. The CDR3 DNA is TGTGCCAGCAGCTTAATCCAGAATTCACCCCTCCACTTT. Full variable domain (missing parts from reference TRBV7-2 and TRBJ1-6): GAGVSQSPSNKVTEKGKDVELRCDPISGHTALYWYRQSLGQGLEFLIYFQGNSAPDKSGLPSDRFSAERTGGSVSTLTIQRTQQEDSAVYLCASSLIQNSPLHFGNGTRLTVT.

The V call is TRBV7-2, the J call TRBJ1-2; D not certain. V was shortened by 1 base and J by 3 bases, with 12 bases between the two germline ends. This CDR3 contains 15 residues. CDR1 and CDR2 (germline): SGHTA, FQGNSA. In DNA form, the CDR3 reads TGTGCCAGCAGCTTAGGCCCGGGAGTGGACTATGGCTACACCTTC. Its translation: CASSLGPGVDYGYTF.

This clone has only a few counts. The CDR3 nucleotides read TGTGCCAGCAGTGCCCCGGCAACTAATGAAAAACTGTTTTTT. Its protein product is CASSAPATNEKLFF. The chain joins TRBV28 to TRBJ1-4; D is uncertain. CDR3 length equals 14 residues. Germline values: CDR1 MDHEN, CDR2 SYDVKM. V lost 5 bases and J 0 bases, leaving 7 bases between the germline ends.

This sequence joins TRBV28 and TRBJ2-5; the match to TRBD1 covers 9 bases. There are 15 residues in the CDR3. With 6 bases clipped from V and 1 base from J, the junction kept 6 bases outside the gene matches. The V gene's germline CDR1 is MDHEN and CDR2 SYDVKM. In DNA, the CDR3 is TGTGCCAGCAGACCCGGGACAGGGATCCAAGAGACCCAGTACTTC. It specifies CASRPGTGIQETQYF.

The chain uses TRBV3-1 (or the pseudogene TRBV3-2) and TRBJ1-4; TRBD1 matches 9 bases. This CDR3 is 15 amino acids long. Germline V CDR1 and CDR2: LGHDT, YNNKEL (reference sequence). V lost 3 bases and J lost 6; bases outside the gene matches: 5. This CDR3 is CASSQTGGADEKLFF. The CDR3 DNA sequence: TGTGCCAGCAGCCAGACAGGGGGTGCGGATGAAAAACTGTTTTTT.

This rearrangement joins TRBV7-2 to TRBJ2-3, with 11 bases matching TRBD1. Germline CDR1 is SGHTA and CDR2 is FQGNSA. After removal of 6 bases from V and 4 bases from J, the junction contained 3 bases not matched to a gene. CDR3 length: 14 amino acids. The CDR3 loop reads CASRDRGRADTQYF. In DNA, the CDR3 is TGTGCCAGCAGGGACAGGGGGCGTGCAGATACGCAGTATTTT.

The chain employs TRBV15 and TRBJ2-7, with no clear D. V dropped 6 bases and J dropped 0 bases, with 9 bases sitting between them. The CDR3 sequence is 13 residues long. CDR1 and CDR2 from the germline V gene are LNHNV and YYDKDF (reference sequence). In DNA, the CDR3 is TGTGCCACCAGTCGACAAAGCTCCTACGAGCAGTACTTC. Translated, it gives CATSRQSSYEQYF.